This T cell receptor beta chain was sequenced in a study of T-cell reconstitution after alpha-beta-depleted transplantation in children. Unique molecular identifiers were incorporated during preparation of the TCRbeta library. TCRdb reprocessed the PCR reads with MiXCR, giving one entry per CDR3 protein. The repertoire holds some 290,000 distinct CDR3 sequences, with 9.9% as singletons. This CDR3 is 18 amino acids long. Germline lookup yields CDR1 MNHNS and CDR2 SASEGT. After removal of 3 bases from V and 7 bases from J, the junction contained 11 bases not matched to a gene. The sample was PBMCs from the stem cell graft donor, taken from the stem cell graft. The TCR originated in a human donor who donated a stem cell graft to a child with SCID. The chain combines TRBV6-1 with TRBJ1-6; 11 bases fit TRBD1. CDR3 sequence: CASSELGTGGIVNSPLHF. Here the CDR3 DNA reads TGTGCCAGCAGTGAGCTGGGGACAGGGGGAATAGTGAATTCACCCCTCCACTTT.